This T cell receptor beta chain was retrieved from a study of blood T cells in healthy people across ages. This clonotype was recorded at least ten times. Through a sample-barcoded 5' primer and a J-beta primer mix, a second PCR was run for roughly 6 to 11 cycles. Each CDR3 protein is one row after TCRdb ran MiXCR on the 5' RACE reads. The sample lists around 670,000 distinct CDR3 sequences, about 30% seen once, with 15% to 17% in the top ten. This receptor was identified in a woman aged 80 or older in good health. Sequenced: blood.

CDR3: CASSASGQGGFGYTF. The CDR3 DNA is TGTGCCAGCAGTGCTTCGGGACAGGGGGGCTTTGGCTACACCTTC. V gene TRBV6-4 combines with J gene TRBJ1-2; 11 nucleotides align to TRBD1. After removal of 4 bases from V and 7 bases from J, the junction contained 8 bases not matched to a gene. The germline gives CDR1 MRHNA, CDR2 SNTAGT. The CDR3 is made up of 15 amino acids.